This TCR beta chain was profiled in a study of blood T cell repertoires in COVID-19. Whole-study context: PBMCs, B-cell-depleted T cells, or T cells were the source of the cDNA or gDNA that made up the material.

V lost 6 bases, J lost 8 bases, and 19 bases lay in between. Germline CDR1 and CDR2: GTSNPN and SVGIG (reference sequence). This CDR3 contains 14 residues. Original handling: Reference gene primers were amplified, and this amplification served to estimate nucleated cell counts. The method was immunoSEQ multiplex PCR; TCRdb's version includes in-frame clones alone and lacks a portion of them. The V and J calls and the clone size are those of that table, but D and trimming were determined from the DNA. The table records about 35,000 clones, around 86% of them present only once. The receptor was isolated from an older man with active COVID-19. The sample comprised peripheral blood. This chain links TRBV30 with TRBJ1-4; D remains unclear. The CDR3 here is CACARQAGREKLFF. The CDR3 DNA is TGTGCCTGCGCTCGGCAAGCTGGGAGGGAAAAACTGTTTTTT.